A single sample gave rise to the 23 T cell receptor beta chains below, sequenced in a study of control samples from healthy donors and cancer patients. Assay: immunoSEQ multiplex PCR; the TCRdb copy retains only in-frame clones and omits some. The sample shows 170,000 or so clones, over 85% of them seen only once. The sequencing input was blood. Receptors originate from a woman aged 40 to 49 in good health.

The chain recombines TRBV10-2 with TRBJ2-7; TRBD1 aligns across 7 bases. CDR1 is WSHSY and CDR2 is SAAADI in the germline V gene. V dropped 4 bases and J dropped 6; count of bases not matched to a gene: 6. The CDR3 sequence is 13 residues long. CDR3 protein: CASSVTGLGEQYF. The DNA of the CDR3 is TGCGCCAGCAGTGTGACAGGGCTGGGCGAGCAGTACTTC.

The V and J genes are TRBV24-1 and TRBJ2-3; D not certain. The ends were cut back, 4 bases at V and 0 bases at J, with 13 bases in the middle. Germline values: CDR1 KGHDR, CDR2 SFDVKD. The length of the CDR3 is 16 residues. The CDR3 loop is CATSDSDGTSTDTQYF. CDR3 in DNA: TGTGCCACCAGTGACTCGGACGGTACTAGCACAGATACGCAGTATTTT.

The chain combines TRBV5-4 with TRBJ1-3, with D possibly TRBD1 on 5 matching bases. Between the trimmed V and J ends, which lost 4 bases and 0 bases, there was a span of 14 bases. The CDR3 extends over 16 amino acids. Germline V gene lookup returns CDR1 SGHNT and CDR2 YYREEE (reference sequence). CDR3 in amino acids: CASSGGGPVSGNTIYF. CDR3 DNA sequence: TGTGCCAGCAGCGGCGGGGGTCCCGTCTCTGGAAACACCATATATTTT.

This chain joins TRBV7-9 and TRBJ1-4, with TRBD1 identical over 8 bases. V dropped 5 bases and J dropped 8; count of bases not matched to a gene: 10. CDR1 and CDR2 (germline): SEHNR, FQNEAQ (reference sequence). This CDR3 comprises 15 residues. The CDR3 bases are TGTGCCAGCAGCCCCGATGGACAGGGTAGCGAAAAACTGTTTTTT. Protein sequence: CASSPDGQGSEKLFF. The complete variable domain, with remaining parts taken from reference TRBV7-9 and TRBJ1-4, reads DTGVSQNPRHKITKRGQNVTFRCDPISEHNRLYWYRQTLGQGPEFLTYFQNEAQLEKSRLLSDRFSAERPKGSFSTLEIQRTEQGDSAMYLCASSPDGQGSEKLFFGSGTQLSVL.

The V and J genes are TRBV4-1 and TRBJ1-2; D is unresolved. V was trimmed by 3 bases and J by 7 bases, leaving 15 bases between them. The CDR3 runs 14 residues. The germline gives CDR1 MGHRA, CDR2 YSYEKL. The DNA for the CDR3 is TGCGCCAGCAGCCATCCCGGGTGGGGAAGTGGCTACACCTTC. Protein sequence: CASSHPGWGSGYTF.

The V call is TRBV14, the J call TRBJ1-3; D is ambiguous. CDR3 length equals 16 residues. The V gene lost 1 base and the J gene lost 0 bases, with 10 bases spanning the gap. Germline values: CDR1 SGHDN, CDR2 FVKESK. CDR3 nucleotides: TGTGCCAGCAGCCAAGGACTCCCCGGCTCTGGAAACACCATATATTTT. Its translation: CASSQGLPGSGNTIYF.

This clone was detected many times. This chain links TRBV19 with TRBJ2-5; 9 nucleotides agree with TRBD2. CDR1 and CDR2 (germline): LNHDA, SQIVND (reference sequence). The junction had 2 bases not matched to a gene; V was cut back by 1 base and J by 5 bases. This CDR3 spans 14 amino acids. CDR3 DNA sequence: TGTGCCAGTAGTATAGGCGGGGGGGATGAGACCCAGTACTTC. Amino acids: CASSIGGGDETQYF.

V is TRBV7-8 and J is TRBJ1-5; D is perhaps TRBD1 (6 bases). Germline loops: CDR1 SGHVS, CDR2 FQNEAQ. V was clipped by 5 bases and J by 7 bases, with 18 bases between them. The CDR3 runs to 15 residues. CDR3: CASSPNRGGRQPQHF. DNA for the CDR3: TGTGCCAGCAGCCCCAATAGGGGGGGTAGACAGCCCCAGCATTTT.

The chain combines TRBV18 with TRBJ1-5, with D possibly TRBD1 on 5 matching bases. Trimming pared 3 bases from V and 0 bases from J, leaving 15 bases between. CDR1 and CDR2 from the germline V gene are KGHSH and LQKENI. This CDR3 spans 17 amino acids. The DNA of the CDR3 is TGTGCCAGCTCACCGGGAACCGGGGACCCTAGCAATCAGCCCCAGCATTTT. The encoded protein is CASSPGTGDPSNQPQHF.

The chain links TRBV5-1 to TRBJ2-3, with 9 positions matching TRBD1. The CDR3 consists of 15 residues. CDR1 is SGHRS, CDR2 YFSETQ, per germline. V lost 0 bases, J lost 4 bases, and 3 bases stayed unmatched. The CDR3 DNA sequence: TGCGCCAGCAGCTTGGTACAGGGGGCCGCAGATACGCAGTATTTT. It translates to CASSLVQGAADTQYF.

The chain employs TRBV27 and TRBJ1-5; 8 bases are a match to TRBD1. V was clipped by 10 bases and J by 0 bases; unmatched bases: 11. CDR1 MNHEY and CDR2 SMNVEV come from the germline V gene (reference sequence). CDR3 length: 16 amino acids. The CDR3 DNA sequence: TGTGCCATACAGGGGGGTACCGGTGTTAGCAATCAGCCCCAGCATTTT. Its protein is CAIQGGTGVSNQPQHF.

The rearrangement uses TRBV11-2 and TRBJ1-4; D unclear. This CDR3 has 14 residues. Trimming removed 1 base at V and 0 bases at J, with 3 bases between. Germline CDR1 and CDR2: SGHAT and FQNNGV. The CDR3 here is CASSLGTTNEKLFF. Written as DNA, the CDR3 is TGTGCCAGCAGCTTAGGGACAACTAATGAAAAACTGTTTTTT.

The chain recombines TRBV5-4 with TRBJ1-2; D uncertain. This CDR3 spans 13 amino acids. V dropped 4 bases and J dropped 4 bases, with 11 bases sitting between them. Germline CDR1 SGHNT, CDR2 YYREEE (reference sequence). The DNA of the CDR3 is TGTGCCAGCAGCCCGTACCCGCCCTATGGCTACACCTTC. It translates to CASSPYPPYGYTF.

The rearrangement joins TRBV3-1 (or the pseudogene TRBV3-2) to TRBJ2-5; 7 bases match TRBD2. Trimming took 7 bases from V and 5 from J; bases not matched to a gene: 4. CDR3 length: 12 residues. Germline assignment: CDR1 LGHDT and CDR2 YNNKEL (reference sequence). The CDR3 loop reads CASTTGGETQYF. The DNA of the CDR3 is TGTGCCAGCACAACGGGAGGCGAGACCCAGTACTTC.

Comment on this clone: Other DNA sequences in this specimen translate into the identical CDR3. The chain links TRBV19 to TRBJ1-6; D is unclear. CDR1 and CDR2 from the germline V gene are LNHDA and SQIVND (reference sequence). Between the trimmed V and J ends, which lost 3 bases and 7 bases, there was a span of 7 bases. The CDR3 extends over 13 amino acids. In DNA, the CDR3 is TGTGCCAGTAGTATGGGTGGGAATTCACCCCTCCACTTT. Translation gives CASSMGGNSPLHF.

The table lists this clone with a count of one. The J gene is TRBJ1-2, the V gene TRBV16; D gene unclear. V shed 1 base and J shed 6 bases, with 9 bases lying between them. This CDR3 is 13 amino acids long. CDR1 and CDR2 from the germline V gene are KGHSY and FQNENV. CDR3 amino acids: CASSQYSKDGYTF. In nucleotides, the CDR3 is TGTGCCAGCAGCCAATACAGCAAAGATGGCTACACCTTC.

The chain couples TRBV10-3 to TRBJ1-3, with a tentative D call TRBD1 (6 bases). Trimming removed 6 bases from V and 3 bases from J, with 12 bases in between. Germline CDR1 ENHRY, CDR2 SYGVKD. There are 14 residues in the CDR3. CDR3 sequence reads: CAIRERGNGNTIYF. CDR3 nucleotide sequence: TGTGCCATCAGAGAGAGGGGGAATGGAAACACCATATATTTT.

The V gene is TRBV25-1, the J gene TRBJ1-1; D is undetermined. Looked up from germline, CDR1 is MGHDK and CDR2 is SYGVNS. This CDR3 comprises 16 residues. V was cut by 2 bases and J by 3 bases, with 16 bases left in between. CDR3 in DNA: TGTGCCAGCAGTGAACGTTCGTGGGCCCAGGACACTGAAGCTTTCTTT. This encodes CASSERSWAQDTEAFF.

The gene calls are TRBV18 and TRBJ2-3; 8 positions match TRBD1. The CDR3 covers 22 residues. CDR1 is KGHSH and CDR2 is LQKENI in the germline V gene. The V gene end was trimmed by 5 bases and the J gene end by 2 bases; junction bases not matched to a gene: 27. The CDR3 sequence is CASSGRDRGPFPQRVVTDTQYF. CDR3 DNA sequence: TGTGCCAGCTCAGGAAGAGACAGGGGACCCTTCCCGCAAAGAGTAGTCACAGATACGCAGTATTTT.

This rearrangement joins TRBV6-6 to TRBJ2-3; D is ambiguous. Trimming shortened V by 6 bases and J by 5 bases, and 12 bases separated the two germline ends. The CDR3 is 13 amino acids. Germline V gene sequence: CDR1 MNHNY, CDR2 SVGAGI (reference sequence). The CDR3 DNA reads as TGTGCCAGCAGGCCCTCTGACGGAGATACGCAGTATTTT. Translating gives CASRPSDGDTQYF.

This clone was recorded only once. This sequence joins TRBV11-3 and TRBJ2-7; D call uncertain. V was pared by 1 base and J by 4 bases, with 8 bases between. Germline CDR1 reads SGHNT; CDR2 reads YENEEA. The CDR3 spans 13 residues. The CDR3 DNA follows: TGTGCCAGCAGCTTAGGGGAAAGGTACGAGCAGTACTTC. Translating it yields CASSLGERYEQYF.

The CDR3 loop is CASSEGRTYTYEQYF. The CDR3 coding sequence is TGTGCCAGCAGTGAGGGCAGGACATACACCTACGAGCAGTACTTC. V is TRBV25-1 and J is TRBJ2-7; D might be TRBD1 (5 bases). CDR3 length: 15 amino acids. CDR1 and CDR2 (germline): MGHDK, SYGVNS. Trimming took off 3 bases at V and 2 bases at J, with 14 bases between the two ends.

The V call is TRBV13, the J call TRBJ1-1; D may be TRBD1 (5 bases). V was shortened by 4 bases and J by 1 base, with 7 bases between the two germline ends. The germline CDR1 and CDR2 sequences are PRHDT and FYEKMQ (reference sequence). There are 13 residues in the CDR3. In DNA, the CDR3 is TGTGCCAGCAGCTACGGACAGAACACTGAAGCTTTCTTT. Translating gives CASSYGQNTEAFF.